This note documents a single T cell receptor beta chain sequence. Its antigen is not known. Only cases whose brain tissue showed the highest T cell transcript signatures were sequenced. Before surgery, patients took at least one anti-epileptic drug. This specimen belongs to a study of brain T cells in children with intractable seizures. V was pared by 7 bases and J by 0 bases, with 9 bases between. CDR1 and CDR2 (germline): LNHDA, SQIVND (reference sequence). This CDR3 region has 14 residues. Notes on the study in general: Patients' HCMV serostatus was unknown; virus specificity rests on CDR3 similarity alone. Absence of clones before surgery may stem from lower sequencing depth.

Produced via immunoSEQ multiplex PCR; TCRdb's table is partial and in-frame only. The sample shows 55,000 to 80,000 clones, approximately 95% of them seen only once. Sample: peripheral blood, taken at surgery. This receptor was identified in a boy younger than two with focal cortical dysplasia and intractable seizures. The chain employs TRBV19 and TRBJ2-2, with D tentatively TRBD2 (6 bases). The CDR3 spells CASMSGANTGELFF. The CDR3 region has the DNA TGTGCCAGTATGTCGGGGGCGAACACCGGGGAGCTGTTTTTT.